One sample yielded the 30 T cell receptor beta chains listed below, sequenced in a study of T cell responses to AZD1222 COVID-19 vaccine (dated by TCRdb to the early 2020s). Explained via the paper, the time point label denotes: baseline before first vaccination. Library prep was done by the immunoSEQ multiplex PCR assay. The clones in this table, taken by TCRdb from immuneACCESS, are in-frame only. Not every clone is retained; where verified, under half of the shortfall comes from an unresolved V gene, and the cause of the rest is unknown. The sample data list more than 80,000 clones, and under 90% of these were observed just once. The ten largest clonotypes hold approximately 4.7% of the sample. The source material was peripheral blood, sampled on day 0 of AZD1222 vaccination. These receptors came from an adult in good health.

The chain carries TRBV15 and TRBJ2-7; D may be TRBD2 (6 bases). Between the trimmed V and J ends, which lost 2 bases and 0 bases, there was a span of 17 bases. Germline-derived CDR1 and CDR2 are LNHNV and YYDKDF (reference sequence). The CDR3 length is 17 residues. In DNA form, the CDR3 reads TGTGCCACCAGCAGATTTCCGGGACTGGGGAGCTCCTACGAGCAGTACTTC. Its protein product is CATSRFPGLGSSYEQYF.

V is TRBV7-3 and J is TRBJ2-2; D possibly uses TRBD1 or TRBD2 (5 bases each). The CDR3 runs 14 residues. Trimming removed 6 bases at V and 1 base at J, with 9 bases between. Germline V gene sequence: CDR1 SGHTA, CDR2 FQGTGA. The CDR3 DNA follows: TGTGCCAGCAGACGGGACGGGAACACCGGGGAGCTGTTTTTT. Its translation is CASRRDGNTGELFF.

The rearrangement links TRBV4-1 to TRBJ2-7, with D maybe TRBD1 (6 bases). There are 16 residues in the CDR3. The V end lost 0 bases, the J end lost 0 bases, and 12 bases lay between the germline ends. Germline V lookup: CDR1 MGHRA, CDR2 YSYEKL. CDR3 bases: TGCGCCAGCAGCCAAGATCCGAGGGGGACCTCCTACGAGCAGTACTTC. This codes for CASSQDPRGTSYEQYF.

This chain links TRBV5-1 with TRBJ2-1; D perhaps matches TRBD2 (5 bases). In germline, CDR1 is SGHRS, CDR2 YFSETQ. V lost 4 bases and J 5 bases, leaving 16 bases between the germline ends. CDR3 length: 15 amino acids. CDR3 DNA: TGCGCCAGCAGCCTCTCCACTAGACGGCACAATGAGCAGTTCTTC. Translation gives CASSLSTRRHNEQFF. The full variable domain, completed using reference TRBV5-1 and TRBJ2-1, is KAGVTQTPRYLIKTRGQQVTLSCSPISGHRSVSWYQQTPGQGLQFLFEYFSETQRNKGNFPGRFSGRQFSNSRSEMNVSTLELGDSALYLCASSLSTRRHNEQFFGPGTRLTVL.

The rearrangement links TRBV28 to TRBJ1-1; no definite D call. The CDR3 is 10 amino acids. CDR1 MDHEN and CDR2 SYDVKM come from the germline V gene. Trimming removed 4 bases at V and 10 bases at J, with 7 bases between. The CDR3 loop reads CASSSRRAFF. The CDR3 nucleotides are TGTGCCAGCAGTTCCCGCCGAGCTTTCTTT.

In regard to this clone: Other DNA variants within this sample encode the same CDR3. CDR3 nucleotide sequence: TGTGCCAGTAGTATCCAGGGGGCGGTCACTGAAGCTTTCTTT. Translated, it gives CASSIQGAVTEAFF. The chain couples TRBV19 to TRBJ1-1; TRBD1 aligns across 8 bases. Germline lookup yields CDR1 LNHDA and CDR2 SQIVND (reference sequence). V gave up 3 bases and J gave up 4 bases; unmatched junction bases: 4. The CDR3 has 14 residues.

The table lists this clone with a few counts. This rearrangement joins TRBV4-1 to TRBJ1-1; 12 bases are a match to TRBD1. There are 17 residues in the CDR3. Germline lookup yields CDR1 MGHRA and CDR2 YSYEKL. V lost 0 bases, J lost 7 bases, and 9 bases stayed unmatched. The CDR3 loop reads CASSQDLGTGGNREAFF. DNA of the CDR3: TGCGCCAGCAGCCAAGATCTGGGGACAGGGGGCAATCGTGAAGCTTTCTTT.

This sequence joins TRBV19 and TRBJ1-1; 11 bases are a match to TRBD1. This CDR3 contains 14 residues. Germline values: CDR1 LNHDA, CDR2 SQIVND (reference sequence). V lost 6 bases, J lost 4 bases, and 4 bases stayed unmatched. CDR3 amino acids: CASSPGQGATEAFF. DNA of the CDR3: TGTGCCAGTAGCCCTGGACAGGGGGCCACTGAAGCTTTCTTT.

This clone was recorded once. This sequence joins TRBV28 and TRBJ1-1; D may be TRBD1 (5 bases). CDR1 is MDHEN, CDR2 SYDVKM, per germline. This CDR3 region has 13 residues. The DNA of the CDR3 is TGTGGAAGTCAGGGAGGTGGGCGAACTGAAGCTTTCTTT. Translating it yields CGSQGGGRTEAFF.

The chain uses TRBV14 and TRBJ1-2, with a possible D match to TRBD1 (6 bases). Trimming took off 4 bases at V and 4 bases at J, with 10 bases between the two ends. The V gene's germline CDR1 is SGHDN and CDR2 FVKESK. CDR3 length: 13 residues. CDR3 sequence: CASSPDRVYGYTF. The DNA of the CDR3 is TGTGCCAGCAGCCCGGACAGAGTCTATGGCTACACCTTC.

There are a few counts of this clone. This sequence joins TRBV3-1 (or the pseudogene TRBV3-2) and TRBJ1-4; D is unresolved. V was clipped by 6 bases and J by 0 bases, with 8 bases between them. Germline lookup yields CDR1 LGHDT and CDR2 YNNKEL (reference sequence). The CDR3 has 14 residues. The DNA for the CDR3 is TGTGCCAGCAGTCGAGATGCAACTAATGAAAAACTGTTTTTT. It encodes CASSRDATNEKLFF.

The chain employs TRBV19 and TRBJ1-5, with D maybe TRBD1 (5 bases). V was shortened by 11 bases and J by 0 bases, with 20 bases between the two germline ends. The germline V gene encodes CDR1 LNHDA and CDR2 SQIVND (reference sequence). CDR3 length: 16 amino acids. The CDR3 nucleotides read TGTGCCGCCGGTCCCCGGCAGGGCAATAGCAATCAGCCCCAGCATTTT. It specifies CAAGPRQGNSNQPQHF.

This clone was counted a single time. This chain uses TRBV29-1 with TRBJ2-5; 7 bases map to TRBD1. The V segment lost 0 bases and the J segment 0 bases; nucleotides outside the gene matches: 4. The CDR3 contains 15 residues. Germline V gene lookup returns CDR1 SQVTM and CDR2 ANQGSEA. This chain's CDR3 is CSVEEHRGYQETQYF. The CDR3 DNA reads TGCAGCGTTGAAGAGCACAGGGGCTACCAAGAGACCCAGTACTTC.

This chain connects TRBV9 to TRBJ1-2; possible D gene TRBD1, 5 bases. CDR3 size: 13 residues. The V gene's germline CDR1 is SGDLS and CDR2 YYNGEE. V was trimmed by 4 bases and J by 1 base, leaving 8 bases between them. CDR3 nucleotide sequence: TGTGCCAGCAGCCCGGACATTAACTATGGCTACACCTTC. Protein product: CASSPDINYGYTF. Full variable domain (rest looked up from reference TRBV9 and TRBJ1-2): DSGVTQTPKHLITATGQRVTLRCSPRSGDLSVYWYQQSLDQGLQFLIQYYNGEERAKGNILERFSAQQFPDLHSELNLSSLELGDSALYFCASSPDINYGYTFGSGTRLTVV.

This clone was detected only once. This chain connects TRBV14 to TRBJ2-1, with TRBD2 matching over 12 bases. Unmatched junction bases numbered 7, after V lost 1 base and J lost 9 bases. CDR1 SGHDN and CDR2 FVKESK come from the germline V gene. The CDR3 has 16 amino acids. The CDR3 is CASSQGTSGIRGEQFF. The CDR3 coding sequence is TGTGCCAGCAGCCAAGGGACTAGCGGGATTCGGGGTGAGCAGTTCTTC.

The CDR3 spells CASSLRLGQPQHF. The CDR3 region has the DNA TGTGCCAGCAGCCTTAGGCTTGGGCAGCCCCAGCATTTT. The chain employs TRBV27 and TRBJ1-5; D gene uncertain. The CDR3 consists of 13 residues. The V and J ends lost 6 bases and 7 bases respectively, with 13 bases between them. Germline V CDR1 and CDR2: MNHEY, SMNVEV (reference sequence).

This clone has only one observation. The chain carries TRBV27 and TRBJ1-1; D gene unclear. Germline-derived CDR1 and CDR2 are MNHEY and SMNVEV (reference sequence). V was pared by 8 bases and J by 1 base, with 8 bases between. This CDR3 contains 12 residues. CDR3 nucleotide sequence: TGTGCCAGCGCGGAGGGGAACACTGAAGCTTTCTTT. This encodes CASAEGNTEAFF.

The chain links TRBV7-3 to TRBJ2-1; maybe TRBD2 (5 bases). The CDR3 loop spans 13 amino acids. V dropped 0 bases and J dropped 10 bases, with 10 bases sitting between them. The germline CDR1 and CDR2 sequences are SGHTA and FQGTGA. CDR3 in amino acids: CASSLTGRGEQFF. DNA for the CDR3: TGTGCCAGCAGCTTAACGGGTCGGGGAGAGCAGTTCTTC.

This rearrangement joins TRBV4-1 to TRBJ1-2; D gene unclear. Germline CDR1 and CDR2: MGHRA and YSYEKL. The CDR3 is 15 amino acids. V dropped 0 bases and J dropped 0 bases, with 8 bases sitting between them. CDR3 bases: TGCGCCAGCAGCCAAGATCAGCGGTCTAACTATGGCTACACCTTC. Its translation: CASSQDQRSNYGYTF.

The V and J genes are TRBV7-9 and TRBJ2-2, with a tentative D call TRBD2 (5 bases). V lost 5 bases and J 2 bases, leaving 15 bases between the germline ends. Germline values: CDR1 SEHNR, CDR2 FQNEAQ (reference sequence). The CDR3 runs 16 residues. CDR3: CASSPRGSANTGELFF. For the CDR3, the DNA is TGTGCCAGCAGCCCTCGCGGTAGCGCCAACACCGGGGAGCTGTTTTTT. Based on the CDR3 plus reference TRBV7-9 and TRBJ2-2, the full variable domain is DTGVSQNPRHKITKRGQNVTFRCDPISEHNRLYWYRQTLGQGPEFLTYFQNEAQLEKSRLLSDRFSAERPKGSFSTLEIQRTEQGDSAMYLCASSPRGSANTGELFFGEGSRLTVL.

This sequence joins TRBV7-9 and TRBJ1-2; D remains ambiguous. The germline CDR1 and CDR2 sequences are SEHNR and FQNEAQ (reference sequence). This CDR3 region has 14 residues. V lost 5 bases, J lost 7 bases, and 17 bases lay in between. CDR3 protein: CASSPGGPLSGYTF. CDR3 in DNA: TGTGCCAGCAGCCCCGGAGGGCCCTTGAGTGGCTACACCTTC.

V and J are TRBV5-8 and TRBJ2-7; D is unclear. In germline, CDR1 is SGHTS, CDR2 YDEGEE. Between the trimmed V and J ends, which lost 6 bases and 3 bases, there was a span of 4 bases. The CDR3 has 10 amino acids. Here the CDR3 DNA reads TGTGCCAGCACAAACTACGAGCAGTACTTC. Amino acids: CASTNYEQYF.

This rearrangement joins TRBV7-6 to TRBJ1-1, with D possibly matching TRBD1 (5 bases). Trimming took off 5 bases at V and 8 bases at J, with 9 bases between the two ends. The CDR3 consists of 11 residues. CDR1 is SGHVS, CDR2 FNYEAQ, per germline. CDR3 residues: CASSHRQEAFF. The CDR3, as DNA: TGTGCCAGCAGCCATCGACAGGAAGCTTTCTTT.

The rearrangement joins TRBV2 to TRBJ1-1; 8 nucleotides line up with TRBD1. The germline V gene encodes CDR1 SNHLY and CDR2 FYNNEI. The CDR3 consists of 14 residues. With V trimmed by 7 bases and J by 3 bases, 7 bases remained unmatched. CDR3 in DNA: TGTGCCAGCAAGTTTGACAGGGGAGACACTGAAGCTTTCTTT. Its translation: CASKFDRGDTEAFF. Supplemented by reference TRBV2 and TRBJ1-1, the full variable domain reads EPEVTQTPSHQVTQMGQEVILRCVPISNHLYFYWYRQILGQKVEFLVSFYNNEISEKSEIFDDQFSVERPDGSNFTLKIRSTKLEDSAMYFCASKFDRGDTEAFFGQGTRLTVV.

This chain uses TRBV9 with TRBJ1-6; TRBD1 agrees at 9 bases. This CDR3 has 15 amino acids. V lost 3 bases and J lost 7; bases outside the gene matches: 5. In germline, CDR1 is SGDLS, CDR2 YYNGEE. This CDR3 reads CASSARDRANSPLHF. CDR3 coding DNA: TGTGCCAGCAGCGCCAGGGACAGGGCGAATTCACCCCTCCACTTT.

The CDR3 DNA reads TGTGCCAGCAGCTTATCGGACAGTGCCTACGAGCAGTACTTC. As protein: CASSLSDSAYEQYF. V gene TRBV11-2 combines with J gene TRBJ2-7; D is possibly TRBD1 (6 bases). Trimming took off 2 bases at V and 2 bases at J, with 10 bases between the two ends. CDR1 is SGHAT and CDR2 is FQNNGV in the germline V gene. The CDR3 consists of 14 residues.

The chain joins TRBV6-6 to TRBJ2-3; 14 bases match TRBD2. The CDR3 is made up of 17 amino acids. After removal of 5 bases from V and 1 base from J, the junction contained 5 bases not matched to a gene. Germline V lookup: CDR1 MNHNY, CDR2 SVGAGI (reference sequence). CDR3 nucleotide sequence: TGTGCCAGCAGTCCGGGACTAGCGGGGGTTCGCACAGATACGCAGTATTTT. Amino acid sequence: CASSPGLAGVRTDTQYF.

The chain recombines TRBV18 with TRBJ1-2; D unresolved. CDR1 KGHSH and CDR2 LQKENI come from the germline V gene. The CDR3 loop spans 14 amino acids. With 3 bases removed from V and 2 bases from J, the gap between germline ends came to 10 bases. The chain's CDR3 is CASSPWTENYGYTF. The CDR3, as DNA: TGTGCCAGCTCACCCTGGACGGAGAACTATGGCTACACCTTC.

The genes are TRBV30 and TRBJ2-1; D is possibly TRBD1 (8 bases). With 0 bases removed from V and 3 bases from J, the gap between germline ends came to 24 bases. The CDR3 totals 19 residues. Per the germline V gene, CDR1 is GTSNPN and CDR2 is SVGIG (reference sequence). Written as DNA, the CDR3 is TGTGCCTGGAGTGTCGGACAGGGCGTCCCGGGGGGATACTACAATGAGCAGTTCTTC. This encodes CAWSVGQGVPGGYYNEQFF.

The genes are TRBV6-5 and TRBJ2-7; D is perhaps TRBD1 (5 bases). The CDR3 totals 12 residues. CDR1 is MNHEY and CDR2 is SVGAGI in the germline V gene. V was cut by 5 bases and J by 4 bases, with 9 bases left in between. The CDR3 DNA reads TGTGCCAGCAGTCCTACAGGTTACGAGCAGTACTTC. It yields the protein CASSPTGYEQYF.